This T cell receptor beta chain was sequenced during a study of cytomegalovirus exposure and HLA in healthy donors. Study-wide results and limits: In a later analysis, V- and J-gene trimming of beta chains associated with a DCLRE1C missense variant, replicated independently. TCR beta chains associated with HLA were, in a later analysis, more clonally expanded than equally common others.

Use of 60 Vbeta and 13 Jbeta primers characterized the PCR. TCRdb's table, derived via immunoSEQ multiplex PCR, lists solely in-frame clones and lacks some. The repertoire holds fewer than 200,000 clones, with about 64% as singletons. This CDR3 contains 14 residues. CDR1 and CDR2 (germline): MDHEN, SYDVKM. Losses at the gene ends were 4 bases for V and 4 bases for J; bases not matched to a gene: 5. This clone was seen more than once but under ten times. Its antigen is undetermined. Source material: PBMCs. The source is a man between 50 and 59 years old in good health and CMV-seronegative. This chain connects TRBV28 to TRBJ1-2; 8 bases agree with TRBD1. The CDR3 loop is CASSWTGKGYGYTF. CDR3 nucleotide sequence: TGTGCCAGCAGTTGGACAGGGAAAGGCTATGGCTACACCTTC.